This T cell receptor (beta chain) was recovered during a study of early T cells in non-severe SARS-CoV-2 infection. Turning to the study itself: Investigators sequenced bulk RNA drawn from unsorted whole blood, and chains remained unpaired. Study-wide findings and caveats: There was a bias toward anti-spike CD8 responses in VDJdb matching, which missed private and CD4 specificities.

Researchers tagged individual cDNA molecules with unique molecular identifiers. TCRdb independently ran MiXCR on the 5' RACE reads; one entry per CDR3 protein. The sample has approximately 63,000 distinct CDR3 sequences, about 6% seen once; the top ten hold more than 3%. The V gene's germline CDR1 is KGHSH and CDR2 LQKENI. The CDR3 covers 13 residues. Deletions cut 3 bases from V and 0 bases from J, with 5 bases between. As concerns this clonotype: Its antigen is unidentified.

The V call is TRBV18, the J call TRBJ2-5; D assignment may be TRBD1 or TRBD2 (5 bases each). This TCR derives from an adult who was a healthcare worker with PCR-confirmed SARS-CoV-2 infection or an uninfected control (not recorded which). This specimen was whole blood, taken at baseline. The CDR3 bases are TGTGCCAGCTCACCGGGACACCAAGAGACCCAGTACTTC. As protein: CASSPGHQETQYF.